This TCR beta chain originates from a study of T-cell memory formation after mild COVID-19. TCRalpha and TCRbeta libraries used 5'RACE with constant-segment primers and UMIs. TCRdb recomputed calls from the 5' RACE reads with MiXCR, one row per CDR3 protein. The sample includes 92,000 or so distinct CDR3 sequences, less than 15% of them seen just once. Notes on the study in general: In pre-infection memory, a portion of responding clones appeared, which suggested that cross-reactive memory joined.

This clonotype was found a few times. The target antigen is unknown. The ends lost 4 bases at V and 8 bases at J; junction bases unmatched: 8. CDR1 and CDR2 from the germline V gene are SEHNR and FQNEAQ (reference sequence). This CDR3 has 16 amino acids. The receptor comes from a man between 18 and 29 years old who had mild COVID-19 (a few samples of this study predate the infection). Cell type and time point are not known. V usage is TRBV7-9 and J usage is TRBJ2-1; TRBD2 aligns across 13 bases. The source material was PBMCs or a T cell subset sorted from them (not recorded which). The CDR3 sequence is CASSSTSGGPRDEQFF. The CDR3 DNA is TGTGCCAGCAGCTCGACTAGCGGGGGGCCGAGGGATGAGCAGTTCTTC.